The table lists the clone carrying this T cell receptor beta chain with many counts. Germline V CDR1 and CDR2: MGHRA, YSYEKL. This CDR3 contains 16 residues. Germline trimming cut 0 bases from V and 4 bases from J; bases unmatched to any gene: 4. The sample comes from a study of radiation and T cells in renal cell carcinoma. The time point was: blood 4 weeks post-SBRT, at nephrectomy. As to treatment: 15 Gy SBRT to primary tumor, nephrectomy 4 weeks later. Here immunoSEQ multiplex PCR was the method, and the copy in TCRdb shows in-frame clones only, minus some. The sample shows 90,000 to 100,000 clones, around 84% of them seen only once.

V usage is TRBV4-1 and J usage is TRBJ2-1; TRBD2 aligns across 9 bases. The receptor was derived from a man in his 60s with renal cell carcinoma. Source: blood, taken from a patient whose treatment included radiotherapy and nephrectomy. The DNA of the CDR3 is TGCGCCAGCAGCCAAGACGGCGGGAGGGGTTACAATGAGCAGTTCTTC. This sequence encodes CASSQDGGRGYNEQFF.